Below are 28 T cell receptor beta chains sequenced from a single sample in a study of blood T cell repertoires in COVID-19 (dated by TCRdb to about 2020). The method behind the library was the immunoSEQ multiplex PCR assay. TCRdb limited this immuneACCESS table to in-frame rearrangements with V and J called. A share of clones is missing; checked studies link under half to unresolved V genes, and the rest is unexplained. The sample table contains some 270,000 clones; only one count was recorded for 85% to 90% of them. The ten largest clones capture 4.1% of the sample. Sequencing used PBMCs or T cells enriched from blood (not recorded which). The receptors were sampled from a woman between 25 and 40 years old with acute COVID-19.

The chain links TRBV21-1 to TRBJ1-1; no check of the table's D call, TRBD1, against the DNA was made. TRBV21-1 is a recognized pseudogene. The CDR3 runs 15 residues. CDR3 amino acids: CASSKAVGQNTEAFF. The CDR3 region has the DNA TGTGCCAGCAGCAAGGCCGTGGGACAGAACACTGAAGCTTTCTTT.

This chain joins TRBV28 and TRBJ1-1, with TRBD1 matching over 9 bases. The CDR3 extends over 14 amino acids. Trimming at V came to 5 bases and at J to 6 bases, leaving 7 bases not matched to a gene. The germline gives CDR1 MDHEN, CDR2 SYDVKM. Here the CDR3 DNA reads TGTGCCAGCAGTACCAACAGGGGGCTGTCTGAAGCTTTCTTT. Encoded protein: CASSTNRGLSEAFF. Based on the CDR3 plus reference TRBV28 and TRBJ1-1, the full variable domain is DVKVTQSSRYLVKRTGEKVFLECVQDMDHENMFWYRQDPGLGLRLIYFSYDVKMKEKGDIPEGYSVSREKKERFSLILESASTNQTSMYLCASSTNRGLSEAFFGQGTRLTVV.

The rearrangement uses TRBV6-4 and TRBJ2-3; 11 bases match TRBD2. Germline CDR1 is MRHNA and CDR2 is SNTAGT. The CDR3 totals 16 residues. The J segment lost 3 bases and the V segment lost 5 bases, leaving 7 bases of the junction unmatched. The CDR3: CASSPGTSGGTDTQYF. DNA of the CDR3: TGTGCCAGCAGTCCTGGGACTAGCGGTGGGACAGATACGCAGTATTTT.

The genes are TRBV14 and TRBJ2-3; perhaps TRBD2 as D (6 bases). Germline CDR1 and CDR2: SGHDN and FVKESK. This CDR3 comprises 16 residues. With 4 bases removed from V and 0 bases from J, the gap between germline ends came to 14 bases. The CDR3 spells CASSPWRGSSTDTQYF. CDR3 in DNA: TGTGCCAGCAGCCCCTGGAGGGGATCGAGCACAGATACGCAGTATTTT.

This rearrangement joins TRBV12-3 or TRBV12-4 to TRBJ2-7; 7 positions agree with TRBD1. V shed 4 bases, J shed 6 bases, and the junction held 3 bases outside the gene matches. The length of the CDR3 is 12 residues. CDR3 nucleotides: TGTGCCAGCAGTTCGACAGGGATCGAGCAGTACTTC. This sequence encodes CASSSTGIEQYF.

This chain uses TRBV28 with TRBJ1-4; possible D gene TRBD1, 6 bases. Germline V gene sequence: CDR1 MDHEN, CDR2 SYDVKM. This CDR3 spans 14 amino acids. V was clipped by 5 bases and J by 0 bases, with 7 bases between them. The CDR3 sequence: CASSRTATNEKLFF. The CDR3 DNA sequence: TGTGCCAGCAGTAGGACAGCAACTAATGAAAAACTGTTTTTT.

The chain uses TRBV3-1 (or the pseudogene TRBV3-2) and TRBJ2-6, with D possibly being TRBD1 (7 bases). The CDR3 extends over 18 amino acids. V dropped 4 bases and J dropped 0 bases, with 16 bases sitting between them. Germline CDR1 is LGHDT and CDR2 is YNNKEL (reference sequence). CDR3 sequence: CASSPSGGGPSGANVLTF. DNA of the CDR3: TGTGCCAGCAGCCCCTCTGGAGGGGGCCCCTCTGGGGCCAACGTCCTGACTTTC.

The chain employs TRBV28 and TRBJ2-6; a weak D match, TRBD2 (6 bases). This CDR3 contains 17 residues. The V gene's germline CDR1 is MDHEN and CDR2 SYDVKM. The ends were cut back, 1 base at V and 0 bases at J, with 10 bases in the middle. The CDR3 bases are TGTGCCAGCAGTTTATTGGCGGGAATCTCTGGGGCCAACGTCCTGACTTTC. This sequence encodes CASSLLAGISGANVLTF.

The rearrangement uses TRBV7-9 and TRBJ1-5; no reliable D call. Trimming took off 3 bases at V and 0 bases at J, with 6 bases between the two ends. There are 14 residues in the CDR3. Germline V gene data show CDR1 as SEHNR and CDR2 as FQNEAQ (reference sequence). The CDR3 region has the DNA TGTGCCAGCAGCTTTTCAGATAGCAATCAGCCCCAGCATTTT. It codes for CASSFSDSNQPQHF.

This clone was observed once. CDR3 nucleotide sequence: TGTGCCAGCAGTGACTTGAGCGGGAGAGGGTACAATGAGCAGTTCTTC. Protein sequence: CASSDLSGRGYNEQFF. The J gene is TRBJ2-1, the V gene TRBV2, with TRBD2 identical over 8 bases. Germline V gene lookup returns CDR1 SNHLY and CDR2 FYNNEI. With 3 bases clipped from V and 4 bases from J, the junction kept 8 bases outside the gene matches. The CDR3 contains 16 residues.

V and J are TRBV19 and TRBJ1-5; TRBD1 is a possible D gene (5 bases). Germline-derived CDR1 and CDR2 are LNHDA and SQIVND (reference sequence). The V end was cut by 10 bases, the J end by 2 bases, with 18 bases between. The CDR3 length is 15 residues. The CDR3 DNA is TGTGCCACTCGGCCGGGGGGGGAAGGCAATCAGCCCCAGCATTTT. It translates to CATRPGGEGNQPQHF.

This chain connects TRBV29-1 to TRBJ2-4; D may be TRBD1 (5 bases). In germline, CDR1 is SQVTM, CDR2 ANQGSEA. CDR3 size: 14 residues. V lost 0 bases and J 0 bases, leaving 6 bases between the germline ends. CDR3 DNA sequence: TGCAGCGTTGAAGACAGGGTAGCCAAAAACATTCAGTACTTC. Translated, it gives CSVEDRVAKNIQYF.

V and J are TRBV5-3 and TRBJ2-3; the D gene is possibly TRBD2 (6 bases). TRBV5-3 is an ORF, and what it does is uncertain. Trimming removed 1 base from V and 2 bases from J, with 11 bases in between. The CDR3 covers 15 residues. The CDR3 here is CARSLIAGNTDTQYF. DNA of the CDR3: TGTGCCAGAAGCTTGATTGCGGGGAACACAGATACGCAGTATTTT.

The chain uses TRBV18 and TRBJ2-1, with 10 bases aligning to TRBD2. The CDR3 is 14 amino acids. Trimming removed 2 bases from V and 5 bases from J; junction bases left unmatched: 0. Germline lookup yields CDR1 KGHSH and CDR2 LQKENI. The CDR3 sequence is CASSPGTSDNEQFF. CDR3 bases: TGTGCCAGCTCACCAGGGACTAGCGACAATGAGCAGTTCTTC.

This clone was seen once. V usage is TRBV7-9 and J usage is TRBJ2-7, with 10 bases aligning to TRBD2. The CDR3 is made up of 14 amino acids. The V gene's germline CDR1 is SEHNR and CDR2 FQNEAQ (reference sequence). The V segment lost 6 bases and the J segment 1 base; nucleotides outside the gene matches: 3. The CDR3, as DNA: TGTGCCAGCAGGGATAGCGGGAGGTCCTACGAGCAGTACTTC. The encoded protein is CASRDSGRSYEQYF. The full variable domain, completed using reference TRBV7-9 and TRBJ2-7, is DTGVSQNPRHKITKRGQNVTFRCDPISEHNRLYWYRQTLGQGPEFLTYFQNEAQLEKSRLLSDRFSAERPKGSFSTLEIQRTEQGDSAMYLCASRDSGRSYEQYFGPGTRLTVT.

CDR3: CASSLGTVGGGLAGPSTDTQYF. DNA of the CDR3: TGTGCCAGCAGCTTAGGGACAGTCGGAGGAGGACTAGCGGGACCTAGCACAGATACGCAGTATTTT. The V and J genes are TRBV28 and TRBJ2-3; 12 nucleotides agree with TRBD2. There are 22 residues in the CDR3. J lost 0 bases, V lost 6 bases, and 22 bases had no gene match. Germline CDR1 and CDR2: MDHEN and SYDVKM.

V is TRBV7-9 and J is TRBJ2-2; D is perhaps TRBD1 (5 bases). Germline loops: CDR1 SEHNR, CDR2 FQNEAQ (reference sequence). V was pared by 5 bases and J by 6 bases, with 13 bases between. This CDR3 comprises 14 residues. The CDR3 bases are TGTGCCAGCAGCGCCGACAGAGTCCCCGGGGAGCTGTTTTTT. Translating it yields CASSADRVPGELFF.

The genes are TRBV19 and TRBJ1-3; D possibly corresponds to TRBD1 (6 bases). V lost 7 bases and J lost 0, with 13 bases in between. Looked up from germline, CDR1 is LNHDA and CDR2 is SQIVND (reference sequence). This CDR3 is 15 amino acids long. The chain's CDR3 is CASKRTEASGNTIYF. The CDR3 DNA reads as TGTGCCAGTAAACGGACAGAGGCCTCTGGAAACACCATATATTTT. Drawing the rest from reference TRBV19 and TRBJ1-3, the complete variable domain is DGGITQSPKYLFRKEGQNVTLSCEQNLNHDAMYWYRQDPGQGLRLIYYSQIVNDFQKGDIAEGYSVSREKKESFPLTVTSAQKNPTAFYLCASKRTEASGNTIYFGEGSWLTVV.

The V gene is TRBV7-9, the J gene TRBJ1-1; 7 nucleotides agree with TRBD1. V was clipped by 3 bases and J by 0 bases; unmatched bases: 4. This CDR3 spans 15 amino acids. The germline CDR1 and CDR2 sequences are SEHNR and FQNEAQ (reference sequence). CDR3 nucleotides: TGTGCCAGCAGCTTTGACAGGGTCTTGAACACTGAAGCTTTCTTT. Translating it yields CASSFDRVLNTEAFF.

This chain joins TRBV28 and TRBJ1-2, with TRBD1 as a possible D gene (6 bases). The CDR3 totals 12 residues. Trimming pared 4 bases from V and 8 bases from J, leaving 11 bases between. CDR1 MDHEN and CDR2 SYDVKM come from the germline V gene. CDR3 sequence reads: CASSSGASGYTF. CDR3 nucleotide sequence: TGTGCCAGCAGTTCAGGGGCCTCGGGCTACACCTTC.

This chain joins TRBV30 and TRBJ1-4; 7 positions match TRBD1. CDR1 and CDR2 (germline): GTSNPN, SVGIG (reference sequence). Trimming took 5 bases from V and 2 from J; bases not matched to a gene: 5. This CDR3 contains 14 residues. The CDR3 nucleotides are TGTGCCTGGGGAACGGGACAGACTAATGAAAAACTGTTTTTT. Translation: CAWGTGQTNEKLFF.

J is TRBJ2-7 and V is TRBV7-9; a possible D gene is TRBD1 (8 bases). V dropped 5 bases and J dropped 0 bases, with 26 bases sitting between them. This CDR3 is built from 19 residues. From germline, CDR1 is SEHNR and CDR2 FQNEAQ (reference sequence). CDR3 in amino acids: CASSPRGGMDRASSYEQYF. The CDR3 DNA reads as TGTGCCAGCAGCCCTAGGGGGGGGATGGACAGGGCCAGCTCCTACGAGCAGTACTTC. Supplemented by reference TRBV7-9 and TRBJ2-7, the full variable domain reads DTGVSQNPRHKITKRGQNVTFRCDPISEHNRLYWYRQTLGQGPEFLTYFQNEAQLEKSRLLSDRFSAERPKGSFSTLEIQRTEQGDSAMYLCASSPRGGMDRASSYEQYFGPGTRLTVT.

The chain joins TRBV4-2 to TRBJ2-2; 7 nucleotides agree with TRBD1. V gave up 0 bases and J gave up 2 bases; unmatched junction bases: 12. The germline gives CDR1 LGHNA, CDR2 YNFKEQ. The CDR3 covers 19 residues. The CDR3 reads CASSQEGPAGGGNTGELFF. As DNA, the CDR3 is TGTGCCAGCAGCCAAGAGGGCCCGGCAGGGGGTGGAAACACCGGGGAGCTGTTTTTT.

The chain couples TRBV6-2 or TRBV6-3 to TRBJ2-1; D ambiguous. V shed 0 bases and J shed 7 bases, with 4 bases lying between them. The CDR3 is 12 residues long. Per germline, CDR1 MNHEY and CDR2 SVGEGT. The CDR3 loop reads CASSYSSNEQFF. The CDR3 region has the DNA TGTGCCAGCAGTTACTCGAGTAATGAGCAGTTCTTC.

V is TRBV28 and J is TRBJ1-3, with TRBD1 matching 8 bases. The CDR3 is made up of 15 amino acids. V was clipped by 5 bases and J by 4 bases; unmatched bases: 7. Germline V CDR1 and CDR2: MDHEN, SYDVKM. This CDR3 reads CASSPWTGTGNTIYF. The CDR3 region has the DNA TGTGCCAGCAGTCCTTGGACAGGGACAGGAAACACCATATATTTT.

This sequence joins TRBV3-1 (or the pseudogene TRBV3-2) and TRBJ2-1, with 9 bases that match TRBD2. Looked up from germline, CDR1 is LGHDT and CDR2 is YNNKEL (reference sequence). CDR3 length: 12 amino acids. V lost 1 base to trimming and J lost 14 bases; unmatched junction nucleotides: 3. Here the CDR3 reads CASSQGASGEFF. The CDR3 bases are TGTGCCAGCAGCCAAGGGGCTAGCGGGGAGTTCTTC.

This chain links TRBV28 with TRBJ2-1; 11 nucleotides match TRBD2. V dropped 4 bases and J dropped 3; count of bases not matched to a gene: 8. CDR1 and CDR2 (germline): MDHEN, SYDVKM. The CDR3 contains 17 residues. The CDR3 bases are TGTGCCAGCAGTTCGATGACTAGCGGGACTATCTACAATGAGCAGTTCTTC. Protein product: CASSSMTSGTIYNEQFF.

The CDR3 loop is CASTGTGVSTNEKLFF. The CDR3 nucleotides are TGTGCCAGCACCGGGACAGGGGTCTCGACTAATGAAAAACTGTTTTTT. This chain links TRBV28 with TRBJ1-4, with TRBD1 identical over 10 bases. The germline gives CDR1 MDHEN, CDR2 SYDVKM. CDR3 length: 16 residues. With 7 bases clipped from V and 2 bases from J, the junction kept 7 bases outside the gene matches.